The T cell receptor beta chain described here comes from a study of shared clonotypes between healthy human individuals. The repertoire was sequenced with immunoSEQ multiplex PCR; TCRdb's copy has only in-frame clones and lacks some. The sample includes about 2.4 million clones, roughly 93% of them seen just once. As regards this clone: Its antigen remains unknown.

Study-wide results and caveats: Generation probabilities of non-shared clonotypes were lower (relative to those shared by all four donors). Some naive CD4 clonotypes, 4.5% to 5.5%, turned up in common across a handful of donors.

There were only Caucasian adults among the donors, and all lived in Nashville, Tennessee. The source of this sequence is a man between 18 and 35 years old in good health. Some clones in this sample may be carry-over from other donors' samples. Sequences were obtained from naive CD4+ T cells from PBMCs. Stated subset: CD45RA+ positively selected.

This CDR3 reads CASSPDSSYEQYF. In nucleotides, the CDR3 is TGTGCCAGCAGCCCGGACAGTAGCTACGAGCAGTACTTC. The chain links TRBV7-9 to TRBJ2-7; tentatively, D is TRBD1 (6 bases). V lost 5 bases and J lost 3, with 11 bases in between. The V gene's germline CDR1 is SEHNR and CDR2 FQNEAQ (reference sequence). This CDR3 comprises 13 residues.